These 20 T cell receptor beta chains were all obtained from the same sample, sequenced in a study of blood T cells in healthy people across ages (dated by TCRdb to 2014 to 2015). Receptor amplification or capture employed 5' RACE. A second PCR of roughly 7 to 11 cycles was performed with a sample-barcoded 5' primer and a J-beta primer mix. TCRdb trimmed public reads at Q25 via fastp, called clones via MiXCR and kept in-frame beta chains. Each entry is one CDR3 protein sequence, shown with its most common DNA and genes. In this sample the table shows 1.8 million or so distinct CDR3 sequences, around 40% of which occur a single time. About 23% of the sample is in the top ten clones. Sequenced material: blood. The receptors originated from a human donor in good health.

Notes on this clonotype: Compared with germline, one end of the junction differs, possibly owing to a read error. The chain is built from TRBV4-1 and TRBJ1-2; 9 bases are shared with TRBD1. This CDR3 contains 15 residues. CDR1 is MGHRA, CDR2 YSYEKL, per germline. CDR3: CVSSHPGQGSYGYTF. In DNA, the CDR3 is TGCGTCAGCAGTCACCCGGGACAGGGTAGCTATGGCTACACCTTC.

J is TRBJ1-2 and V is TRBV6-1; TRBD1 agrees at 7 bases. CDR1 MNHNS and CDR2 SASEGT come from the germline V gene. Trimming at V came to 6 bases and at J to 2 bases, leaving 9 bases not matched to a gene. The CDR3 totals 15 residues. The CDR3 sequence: CASRVRDRSNYGYTF. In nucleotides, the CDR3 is TGTGCCAGCAGAGTACGGGACAGATCCAACTATGGCTACACCTTC.

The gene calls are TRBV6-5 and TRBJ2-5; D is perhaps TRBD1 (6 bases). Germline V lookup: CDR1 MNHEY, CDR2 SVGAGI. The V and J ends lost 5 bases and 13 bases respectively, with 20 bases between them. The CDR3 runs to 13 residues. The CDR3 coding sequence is TGTGCCAGCAGTCCACAGGGTTCGTACGAGCGGTACTTC. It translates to CASSPQGSYERYF.

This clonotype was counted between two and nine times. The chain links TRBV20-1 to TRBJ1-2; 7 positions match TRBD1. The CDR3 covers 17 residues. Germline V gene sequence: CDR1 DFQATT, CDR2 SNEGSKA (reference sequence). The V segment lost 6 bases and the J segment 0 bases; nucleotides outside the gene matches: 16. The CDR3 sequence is CSANTLQGLVANYGYTF. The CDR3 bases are TGCAGTGCAAACACCTTACAGGGGTTGGTAGCTAACTATGGCTACACCTTC.

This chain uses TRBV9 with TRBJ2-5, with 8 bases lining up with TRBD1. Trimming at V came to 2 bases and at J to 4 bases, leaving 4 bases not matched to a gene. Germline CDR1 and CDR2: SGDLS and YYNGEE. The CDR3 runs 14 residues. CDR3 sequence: CASSVGQGIETQYF. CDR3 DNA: TGTGCCAGCAGCGTTGGACAGGGTATAGAGACCCAGTACTTC.

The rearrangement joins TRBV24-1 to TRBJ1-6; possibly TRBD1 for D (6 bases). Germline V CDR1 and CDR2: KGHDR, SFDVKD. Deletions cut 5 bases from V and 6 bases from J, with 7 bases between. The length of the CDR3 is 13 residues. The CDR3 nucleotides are TGTGCCACCAGTGCCAGGGGTAATTCACCCCTCCACTTT. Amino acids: CATSARGNSPLHF.

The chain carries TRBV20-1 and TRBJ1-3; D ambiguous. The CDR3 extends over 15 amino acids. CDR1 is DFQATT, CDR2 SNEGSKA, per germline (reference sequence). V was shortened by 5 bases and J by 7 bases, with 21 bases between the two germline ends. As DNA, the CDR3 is TGCAGTGCTTTGGACGGGAGCCGCTCATGGAACACCATATATTTT. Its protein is CSALDGSRSWNTIYF.

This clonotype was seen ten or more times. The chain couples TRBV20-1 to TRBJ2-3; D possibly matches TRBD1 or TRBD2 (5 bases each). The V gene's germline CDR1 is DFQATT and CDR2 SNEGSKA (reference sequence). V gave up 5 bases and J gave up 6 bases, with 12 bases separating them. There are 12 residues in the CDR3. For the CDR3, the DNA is TGCAGTGCTCGGGGTGGGGCGGATACGCAGTATTTT. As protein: CSARGGADTQYF.

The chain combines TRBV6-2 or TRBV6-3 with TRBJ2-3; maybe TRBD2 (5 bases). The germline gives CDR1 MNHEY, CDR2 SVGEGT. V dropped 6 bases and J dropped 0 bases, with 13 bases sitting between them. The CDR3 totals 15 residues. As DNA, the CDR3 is TGTGCCAGCAGCCAGAGCGGAACAAGCACAGATACGCAGTATTTT. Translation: CASSQSGTSTDTQYF.

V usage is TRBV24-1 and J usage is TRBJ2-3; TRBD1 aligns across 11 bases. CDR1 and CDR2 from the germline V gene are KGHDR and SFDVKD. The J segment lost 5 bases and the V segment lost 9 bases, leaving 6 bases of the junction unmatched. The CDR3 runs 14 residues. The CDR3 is CATRPGTGGDTQYF. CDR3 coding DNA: TGTGCCACCCGTCCCGGGACAGGGGGAGATACGCAGTATTTT.

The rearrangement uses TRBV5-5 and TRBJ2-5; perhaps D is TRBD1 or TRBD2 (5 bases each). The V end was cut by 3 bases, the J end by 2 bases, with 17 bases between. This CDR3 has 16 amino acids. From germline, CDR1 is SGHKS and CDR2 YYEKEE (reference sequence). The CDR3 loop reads CASSWDPTVGQETQYF. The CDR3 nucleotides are TGTGCCAGCAGCTGGGACCCGACAGTGGGGCAAGAGACCCAGTACTTC. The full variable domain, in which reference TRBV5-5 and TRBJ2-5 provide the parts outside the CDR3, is DAGVTQSPTHLIKTRGQQVTLRCSPISGHKSVSWYQQVLGQGPQFIFQYYEKEERGRGNFPDRFSARQFPNYSSELNVNALLLGDSALYLCASSWDPTVGQETQYFGPGTRLLVL.

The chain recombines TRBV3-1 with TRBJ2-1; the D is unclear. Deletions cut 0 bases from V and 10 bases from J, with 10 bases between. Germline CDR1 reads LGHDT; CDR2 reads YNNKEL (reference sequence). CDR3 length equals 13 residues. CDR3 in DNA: TGTGCCAGCAGCCAAGATCGCACGCACGAGCAGTTCTTC. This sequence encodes CASSQDRTHEQFF.

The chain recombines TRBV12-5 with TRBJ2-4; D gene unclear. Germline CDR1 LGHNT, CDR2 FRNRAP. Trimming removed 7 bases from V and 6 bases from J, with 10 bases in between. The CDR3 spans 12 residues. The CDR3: CASAEILNIQYF. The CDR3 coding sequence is TGTGCTAGTGCCGAAATACTAAACATTCAGTACTTC.

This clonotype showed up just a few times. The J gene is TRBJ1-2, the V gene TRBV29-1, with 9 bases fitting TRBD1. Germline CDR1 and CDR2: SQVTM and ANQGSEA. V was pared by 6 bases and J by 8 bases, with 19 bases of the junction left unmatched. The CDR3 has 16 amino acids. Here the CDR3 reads CSVKDRGQGDSRGYTF. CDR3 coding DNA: TGCAGCGTAAAGGATAGGGGACAGGGCGATTCTAGGGGCTACACCTTC.

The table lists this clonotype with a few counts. This chain's CDR3 is CASSQDRTSGRAYF. The CDR3 DNA sequence: TGCGCCAGCAGCCAAGATCGAACGAGTGGGCGGGCGTACTTC. This chain links TRBV4-3 with TRBJ2-4; tentatively, D is TRBD2 (5 bases). The V gene lost 0 bases and the J gene lost 15 bases, with 18 bases spanning the gap. CDR3 length: 14 amino acids. CDR1 and CDR2 (germline): LGHNA, YSLEER.

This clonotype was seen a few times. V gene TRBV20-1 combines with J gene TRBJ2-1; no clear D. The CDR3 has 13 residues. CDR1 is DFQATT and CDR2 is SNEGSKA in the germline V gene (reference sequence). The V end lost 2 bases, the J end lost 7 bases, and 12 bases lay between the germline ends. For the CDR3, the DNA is TGCAGTGCTAGACCCCCGGCCGGAAATGAGCAGTTCTTC. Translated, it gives CSARPPAGNEQFF.

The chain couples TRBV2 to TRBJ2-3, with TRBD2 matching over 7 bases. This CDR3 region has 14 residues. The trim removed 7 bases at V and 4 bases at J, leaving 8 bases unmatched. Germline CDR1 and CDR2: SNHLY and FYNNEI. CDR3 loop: CASMGGSRPDTQYF. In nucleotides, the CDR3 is TGTGCCAGCATGGGCGGGAGTCGGCCAGATACGCAGTATTTT.

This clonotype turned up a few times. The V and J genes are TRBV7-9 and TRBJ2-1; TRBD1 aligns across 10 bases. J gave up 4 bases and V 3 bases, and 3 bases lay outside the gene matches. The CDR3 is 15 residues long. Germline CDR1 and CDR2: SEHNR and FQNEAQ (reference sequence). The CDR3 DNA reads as TGTGCCAGCAGCTTCCGACAGGGGGCGTACAATGAGCAGTTCTTC. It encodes CASSFRQGAYNEQFF.

CDR3 in DNA: TGTGCCAGCACCCCGGGGGGGACGAACACTGAAGCTTTCTTT. It specifies CASTPGGTNTEAFF. This chain uses TRBV7-2 with TRBJ1-1, with D maybe TRBD1 (5 bases). Germline V lookup: CDR1 SGHTA, CDR2 FQGNSA. Trimming cost V 7 bases and J 1 base, with 13 bases left between them. The CDR3 totals 14 residues.

The CDR3 coding sequence is TGCAGCGTTGCCGAAGGGGGCGTCCCCTACAATGAGCAGTACTTC. Protein product: CSVAEGGVPYNEQYF. The gene calls are TRBV29-1 and TRBJ2-1, with 7 bases aligning to TRBD1. The J call may be mistaken, given a closer DNA end match to TRBJ2-7. The CDR3 is 15 residues long. Germline CDR1 is SQVTM and CDR2 is ANQGSEA.